These 21 T cell receptor beta chains came from one sample sequenced in a study of blood T cell repertoires in COVID-19. The table came from immunoSEQ multiplex PCR; TCRdb's copy has only in-frame clones and leaves some out. The repertoire has around 79,000 clones, 80% to 90% of them found once; the top ten carry approximately 15%. Sequencing was done on a sample of peripheral blood. All receptors come from a man aged 65 to 79 with active or convalescent COVID-19.

This sequence joins TRBV7-2 and TRBJ1-2; D is possibly TRBD1 (6 bases). The V gene's germline CDR1 is SGHTA and CDR2 FQGNSA. V lost 3 bases, J lost 4 bases, and 12 bases lay in between. The CDR3 loop spans 14 amino acids. The CDR3: CASSFRGQSYGYTF. In nucleotides, the CDR3 is TGTGCCAGCAGCTTCAGAGGACAGTCCTATGGCTACACCTTC.

The chain employs TRBV5-6 and TRBJ2-5, with 8 bases identical to TRBD1. Germline loops: CDR1 SGHDT, CDR2 YYEEEE. V dropped 1 base and J dropped 0; count of bases not matched to a gene: 2. The CDR3 has 15 residues. The CDR3 nucleotides are TGTGCCAGCAGCTTGTGGACAGGGTACCAAGAGACCCAGTACTTC. Its translation: CASSLWTGYQETQYF.

This clone showed up just once. The V and J genes are TRBV7-2 and TRBJ2-7, with TRBD2 matching 9 bases. The ends lost 5 bases at V and 2 bases at J; junction bases unmatched: 10. The CDR3 is 16 residues long. Per germline, CDR1 SGHTA and CDR2 FQGNSA. The CDR3 loop reads CASSPSLAGGPYEQYF. The DNA of the CDR3 is TGTGCCAGCAGCCCCAGTCTGGCGGGAGGGCCCTACGAGCAGTACTTC. The variable domain in full, completed from reference TRBV7-2 and TRBJ2-7, reads GAGVSQSPSNKVTEKGKDVELRCDPISGHTALYWYRQSLGQGLEFLIYFQGNSAPDKSGLPSDRFSAERTGGSVSTLTIQRTQQEDSAVYLCASSPSLAGGPYEQYFGPGTRLTVT.

The gene calls are TRBV19 and TRBJ1-5; 8 nucleotides line up with TRBD1. CDR1 and CDR2 from the germline V gene are LNHDA and SQIVND (reference sequence). The V gene end was trimmed by 9 bases and the J gene end by 10 bases; junction bases not matched to a gene: 14. This CDR3 has 14 amino acids. CDR3 in amino acids: CASAQGAQNDPQHF. The CDR3 region has the DNA TGTGCCAGCGCGCAGGGGGCGCAAAACGACCCCCAGCATTTT.

V usage is TRBV5-4 and J usage is TRBJ2-5; no clear D. The CDR3 is 14 amino acids. V was cut by 2 bases and J by 0 bases, with 8 bases left in between. CDR1 is SGHNT and CDR2 is YYREEE in the germline V gene (reference sequence). CDR3 sequence: CASSFLIDQETQYF. The CDR3 region has the DNA TGTGCCAGCAGCTTCCTAATTGACCAAGAGACCCAGTACTTC.

The rearrangement uses TRBV5-4 and TRBJ2-1, with TRBD2 matching 13 bases. V was pared by 5 bases and J by 5 bases, with 4 bases of the junction left unmatched. CDR1 is SGHNT and CDR2 is YYREEE in the germline V gene (reference sequence). This CDR3 spans 15 amino acids. The CDR3 DNA reads as TGTGCCAGCAGGAGTGGGACTAGCGGGAACAATGAGCAGTTCTTC. Translating it yields CASRSGTSGNNEQFF.

This clone was detected once. The chain combines TRBV7-2 with TRBJ2-3; weak D call: TRBD2 (5 bases). Looked up from germline, CDR1 is SGHTA and CDR2 is FQGNSA. The CDR3 length is 15 residues. V lost 4 bases to trimming and J lost 3 bases, with 14 bases between them. CDR3 sequence (DNA): TGTGCCAGCAGCTCGAGAGGGAGTGGTACAGATACGCAGTATTTT. Translating gives CASSSRGSGTDTQYF.

The chain couples TRBV4-1 to TRBJ2-1, with 12 nucleotides matching TRBD1. Unmatched junction bases numbered 13, after V lost 3 bases and J lost 4 bases. Germline CDR1 reads MGHRA; CDR2 reads YSYEKL. CDR3 size: 19 residues. CDR3 nucleotides: TGCGCCAGCAGCCACACCTGGGACAGGGGGCGGGCGAGGTACAATGAGCAGTTCTTC. It codes for CASSHTWDRGRARYNEQFF.

The chain recombines TRBV6-2 or TRBV6-3 with TRBJ2-2; 15 bases align to TRBD2. The CDR3 runs to 19 residues. V shed 3 bases, J shed 4 bases, and the junction held 9 bases outside the gene matches. Looked up from germline, CDR1 is MNHEY and CDR2 is SVGEGT. The CDR3 nucleotides are TGTGCCAGCAGTTATTCTGGACTAGCGGGAGGGCCCGCCACCGGGGAGCTGTTTTTT. This translates into CASSYSGLAGGPATGELFF.

The rearrangement uses TRBV30 and TRBJ1-5, with no clear D. Germline CDR1 GTSNPN, CDR2 SVGIG (reference sequence). This CDR3 region has 12 residues. Trimming took 0 bases from V and 7 from J, leaving 7 bases between them. The CDR3 here is CAWSVNGQPQHF. DNA of the CDR3: TGTGCCTGGAGTGTAAACGGGCAGCCCCAGCATTTT.

The chain is built from TRBV7-2 and TRBJ2-7; 12 positions agree with TRBD2. Looked up from germline, CDR1 is SGHTA and CDR2 is FQGNSA. With 4 bases clipped from V and 3 bases from J, the junction kept 4 bases outside the gene matches. This CDR3 region has 15 residues. This CDR3 reads CASSSTSGRHYEQYF. Written as DNA, the CDR3 is TGTGCCAGCAGCTCCACTAGCGGGAGGCACTACGAGCAGTACTTC.

The gene calls are TRBV10-3 and TRBJ2-1; 8 positions match TRBD2. CDR1 is ENHRY and CDR2 is SYGVKD in the germline V gene. V lost 5 bases and J lost 6; bases outside the gene matches: 9. The CDR3 runs 15 residues. The CDR3 nucleotides read TGTGCCATCAGTCTGGGAGCGGGAGTTGGCAATGAGCAGTTCTTC. Translation: CAISLGAGVGNEQFF.

The chain links TRBV3-1 (or the pseudogene TRBV3-2) to TRBJ2-3; D perhaps matches TRBD1 (5 bases). Trimming shortened V by 4 bases and J by 8 bases, and 22 bases separated the two germline ends. There are 16 residues in the CDR3. Germline CDR1 LGHDT, CDR2 YNNKEL (reference sequence). The CDR3 is CASSLGAGQGTRTQYF. Here the CDR3 DNA reads TGTGCCAGCAGCCTAGGTGCCGGGCAGGGAACTCGTACGCAGTATTTT.

This clone was observed once. The J gene is TRBJ1-6, the V gene TRBV6-1, with 8 bases aligning to TRBD1. Germline lookup yields CDR1 MNHNS and CDR2 SASEGT. Losses at the gene ends were 4 bases for V and 5 bases for J; bases not matched to a gene: 7. The CDR3 has 16 amino acids. This CDR3 is CASSAQTGEDNSPLHF. In nucleotides, the CDR3 is TGTGCCAGCAGTGCCCAGACAGGGGAGGATAATTCACCCCTCCACTTT.

The V call is TRBV4-1, the J call TRBJ2-4; the D gene is possibly TRBD1 (6 bases). The CDR3 is made up of 17 amino acids. Germline CDR1 is MGHRA and CDR2 is YSYEKL. Trimming stripped 2 bases from V and 3 bases from J, with 17 bases between. This CDR3 reads CASSQPLKGRGKNIQYF. The CDR3 DNA follows: TGCGCCAGCAGCCAACCCTTGAAGGGCAGGGGCAAAAACATTCAGTACTTC.

This clone was counted once. The CDR3 region is CASSFYVAGGNSPLHF. CDR3 sequence (DNA): TGTGCCAGCAGCTTCTACGTGGCAGGGGGCAATTCACCCCTCCACTTT. V and J are TRBV7-2 and TRBJ1-6, with 8 nucleotides matching TRBD1. CDR1 is SGHTA, CDR2 FQGNSA, per germline. The CDR3 has 16 residues. The ends lost 3 bases at V and 7 bases at J; junction bases unmatched: 8.

This chain joins TRBV2 and TRBJ1-4; D not certain. V gave up 4 bases and J gave up 7 bases, with 10 bases separating them. This CDR3 has 13 residues. The germline gives CDR1 SNHLY, CDR2 FYNNEI. The CDR3 region has the DNA TGTGCCAGCAGTGGTGGGCTCCCTGAAAAACTGTTTTTT. It is translated as CASSGGLPEKLFF. Looking up the rest from reference TRBV2 and TRBJ1-4 gives the full variable domain: EPEVTQTPSHQVTQMGQEVILRCVPISNHLYFYWYRQILGQKVEFLVSFYNNEISEKSEIFDDQFSVERPDGSNFTLKIRSTKLEDSAMYFCASSGGLPEKLFFGSGTQLSVL.

This rearrangement joins TRBV5-6 to TRBJ1-1; the match to TRBD1 covers 10 bases. Trimming took 4 bases from V and 4 from J; bases not matched to a gene: 16. This CDR3 spans 18 amino acids. The germline V gene encodes CDR1 SGHDT and CDR2 YYEEEE. Written as DNA, the CDR3 is TGTGCCAGCAGCCCGTTTAAGAGGGACAGGGGACGAAGCACTGAAGCTTTCTTT. Its protein product is CASSPFKRDRGRSTEAFF.

The V and J genes are TRBV6-5 and TRBJ2-1, with 10 bases fitting TRBD2. CDR3 length equals 16 residues. Germline CDR1 and CDR2: MNHEY and SVGAGI. V trimming: 2 bases; J trimming: 10 bases; junction bases outside the gene matches: 11. This CDR3 reads CASSYRLAGAEGEQFF. In DNA, the CDR3 is TGTGCCAGCAGTTACCGGCTAGCGGGAGCAGAGGGGGAGCAGTTCTTC.

The V gene is TRBV20-1, the J gene TRBJ1-1; TRBD1 might be the D (5 bases). V was clipped by 3 bases and J by 0 bases, with 11 bases between them. The CDR3 loop spans 14 amino acids. Germline CDR1 reads DFQATT; CDR2 reads SNEGSKA (reference sequence). In nucleotides, the CDR3 is TGCAGTGCTAGTAATCCAGGGCTGAACACTGAAGCTTTCTTT. It is translated as CSASNPGLNTEAFF.

The chain uses TRBV24-1 and TRBJ2-3, with a weak D call TRBD1 (5 bases). Per the germline V gene, CDR1 is KGHDR and CDR2 is SFDVKD. This CDR3 region has 13 residues. V was shortened by 5 bases and J by 5 bases, with 10 bases between the two germline ends. The CDR3 DNA sequence: TGTGCCACCAGTGGCCCTAGGGGAGATACGCAGTATTTT. This sequence encodes CATSGPRGDTQYF.